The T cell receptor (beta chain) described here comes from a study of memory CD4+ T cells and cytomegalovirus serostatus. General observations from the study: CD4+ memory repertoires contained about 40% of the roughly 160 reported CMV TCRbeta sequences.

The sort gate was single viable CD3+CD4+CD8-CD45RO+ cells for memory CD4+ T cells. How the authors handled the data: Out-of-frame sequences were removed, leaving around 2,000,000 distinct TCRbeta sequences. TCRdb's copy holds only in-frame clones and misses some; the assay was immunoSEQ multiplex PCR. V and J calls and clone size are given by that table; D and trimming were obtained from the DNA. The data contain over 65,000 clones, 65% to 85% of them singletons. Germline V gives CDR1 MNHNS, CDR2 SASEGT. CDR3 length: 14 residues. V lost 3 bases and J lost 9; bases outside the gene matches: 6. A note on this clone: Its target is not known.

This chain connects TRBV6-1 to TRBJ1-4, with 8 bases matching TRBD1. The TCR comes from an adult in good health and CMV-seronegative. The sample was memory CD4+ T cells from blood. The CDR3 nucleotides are TGTGCCAGCAGTGAGGACAGGGCTTTAAAAAAACTGTTTTTT. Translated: CASSEDRALKKLFF.